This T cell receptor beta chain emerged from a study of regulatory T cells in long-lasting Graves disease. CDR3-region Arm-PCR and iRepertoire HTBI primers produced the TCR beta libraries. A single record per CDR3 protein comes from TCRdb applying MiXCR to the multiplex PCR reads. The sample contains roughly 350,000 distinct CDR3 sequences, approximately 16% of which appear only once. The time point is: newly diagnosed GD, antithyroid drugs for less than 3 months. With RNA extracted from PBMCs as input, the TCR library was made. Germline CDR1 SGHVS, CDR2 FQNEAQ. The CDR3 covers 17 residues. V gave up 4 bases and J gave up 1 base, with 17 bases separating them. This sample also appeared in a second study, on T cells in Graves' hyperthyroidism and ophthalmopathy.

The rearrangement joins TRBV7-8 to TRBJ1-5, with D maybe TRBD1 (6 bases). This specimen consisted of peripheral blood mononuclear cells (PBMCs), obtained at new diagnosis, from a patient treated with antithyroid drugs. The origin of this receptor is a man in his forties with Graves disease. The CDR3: CASSSSTGLWSNQPQHF. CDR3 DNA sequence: TGTGCCAGCAGCTCCTCAACAGGGTTATGGAGCAATCAGCCCCAGCATTTT.